This is a list of T cell receptor beta chains from one sample in a study of blood T cell repertoires in COVID-19. Only in-frame clones appear in the TCRdb table, and some are missing; sequencing was by immunoSEQ multiplex PCR. This table holds approximately 43,000 clones, about four fifths found once. Sequenced sample: peripheral blood. These receptors came from a man aged 35-49 years with active or convalescent COVID-19. Both conserved end residues are part of each CDR3. A D gene is named only where the DNA matches it firmly. The size field is filled for only some rows; it gives once, few, many or a size class.

j_call clone_size v_call d_call cdr3_aa cdr3_nt
TRBJ2-5 once TRBV6-5 TRBD2 CASNSGQETQYF TGTGCCAGCAATAGCGGGCAAGAGACCCAGTACTTC
TRBJ2-1 . TRBV19 TRBD2 CASSLGGNEQFF TGTGCCAGTAGTCTCGGGGGGAATGAGCAGTTCTTC
TRBJ1-4 . TRBV24-1 TRBD1 CATRPQRTGGGGTNEKLFF TGTGCCACCAGACCTCAACGGACAGGGGGGGGAGGAACTAATGAAAAACTGTTTTTT
TRBJ1-2 once TRBV5-1 . CASSPGGGGYTF TGCGCCAGCAGCCCCGGGGGGGGCGGCTACACCTTC
TRBJ2-5 . TRBV30 . CAWTAPGHSTETQYF TGTGCCTGGACCGCGCCGGGACACTCTACAGAGACCCAGTACTTC
TRBJ2-7 few TRBV7-9 TRBD1 CASSTPGQGAYEQYF TGTGCCAGCAGCACCCCGGGACAGGGGGCCTACGAGCAGTACTTC
TRBJ2-7 . TRBV11-2 . CASSFLSSGYEQYF TGTGCCAGCAGCTTTCTCTCCTCGGGCTACGAGCAGTACTTC
TRBJ1-2 . TRBV28 . CASGPPGHRGSGYTF TGTGCCAGCGGGCCGCCGGGACACCGGGGCTCTGGCTACACCTTC
TRBJ2-1 . TRBV24-1 TRBD2 CATSVLAGGGEQFF TGTGCCACCAGTGTGCTAGCGGGAGGCGGTGAGCAGTTCTTC
TRBJ1-1 large TRBV6-2/TRBV6-3 TRBD1 CASSYTRTGNTEAFF TGTGCCAGCAGTTACACTCGGACAGGGAACACTGAAGCTTTCTTT
TRBJ2-7 few TRBV9 . CASSLTPDYTYEQYF TGTGCCAGCAGCCTTACCCCGGACTACACCTACGAGCAGTACTTC
TRBJ2-7 . TRBV6-2/TRBV6-3 . CASSLQGYEQYF TGTGCCAGCAGCCTACAGGGCTACGAGCAGTACTTC
TRBJ1-2 . TRBV24-1 . CATSDFQGLRGSTF TGTGCCACCAGTGATTTTCAGGGACTAAGGGGCTCGACCTTC
TRBJ2-2 . TRBV3-1/TRBV3-2 TRBD2 CASSLRTSGGATGELFF TGTGCCAGCAGCCTAAGGACTAGCGGGGGGGCCACCGGGGAGCTGTTTTTT
TRBJ1-5 . TRBV27 TRBD1 CASSSAMRGPGQPQHF TGTGCCAGCAGTTCCGCAATGAGGGGGCCCGGACAGCCCCAGCATTTT
TRBJ2-6 . TRBV11-3 . CASSPRTAGANVLTF TGTGCCAGCAGCCCTCGGACAGCCGGGGCCAACGTCCTGACTTTC
TRBJ2-1 . TRBV28 . CASSVIGTPGSYNEQFF TGTGCCAGCAGTGTGATAGGGACTCCGGGGTCCTACAATGAGCAGTTCTTC
TRBJ1-1 . TRBV6-5 TRBD1 CASSYGTGIEAFF TGTGCCAGCAGTTACGGGACAGGGATTGAAGCTTTCTTT
TRBJ1-4 . TRBV7-2 . CASRGGGANEKLFF TGTGCCAGCAGGGGCGGGGGGGCTAATGAAAAACTGTTTTTT
TRBJ1-5 once TRBV10-1 . CASSAPGTMNQPQHF TGCGCCAGCAGTGCCCCCGGGACAATGAATCAGCCCCAGCATTTT
TRBJ2-4 . TRBV2 TRBD1 CASSSRAGTGNIQYF TGTGCCAGCAGCAGCAGAGCCGGGACAGGAAACATTCAGTACTTC
TRBJ1-1 . TRBV18 . CASSPSAGSNTEAFF TGTGCCAGCTCACCCTCCGCAGGGTCAAACACTGAAGCTTTCTTT
TRBJ2-1 . TRBV29-1 . CSVGRGSAYNEQFF TGCAGCGTTGGGCGAGGGAGCGCCTACAATGAGCAGTTCTTC
TRBJ2-3 few TRBV9 TRBD2 CASSAPGGRGGTDTQYF TGTGCCAGCAGCGCCCCCGGGGGGAGAGGGGGCACAGATACGCAGTATTTT
TRBJ1-6 . TRBV2 . CASYFRSGSPLHF TGTGCCAGCTATTTTAGGTCAGGCTCACCCCTCCACTTT
TRBJ1-2 . TRBV19 . CASSTGQKRGYTF TGTGCCAGTAGTACGGGACAAAAGAGAGGCTACACCTTC
TRBJ2-7 . TRBV6-5 . CASSLLRGSYEQYF TGTGCCAGCAGTCTCCTCCGGGGGTCCTACGAGCAGTACTTC
TRBJ1-3 few TRBV10-3 TRBD1 CAISQGARENTIYF TGTGCCATCAGTCAGGGGGCAAGGGAAAACACCATATATTTT
TRBJ1-3 . TRBV28 . CASSLGRGGRPSGNTIYF TGTGCCAGCAGTTTAGGTCGGGGGGGCCGGCCCTCTGGAAACACCATATATTTT
TRBJ2-2 . TRBV29-1 TRBD1 CSVADRGGYGELFF TGCAGCGTTGCGGACAGGGGCGGATACGGGGAGCTGTTTTTT
TRBJ1-2 . TRBV24-1 TRBD1 CATSVSGQDYGYTF TGTGCCACCAGTGTCTCGGGACAGGACTATGGCTACACCTTC
TRBJ1-2 . TRBV6-5 . CASSYSIEGGGYGYTF TGTGCCAGCAGTTACTCGATTGAGGGCGGGGGCTATGGCTACACCTTC
TRBJ1-2 . TRBV7-2 . CASSSPHRLLNYGYTF TGTGCCAGCAGCTCCCCCCACAGGCTCCTAAACTATGGCTACACCTTC
TRBJ1-2 few TRBV30 . CAWESRQNYGYTF TGTGCCTGGGAAAGTCGACAGAACTATGGCTACACCTTC
TRBJ2-1 . TRBV21-1 . CASTRKGEKGLSYNEQFF TGTGCCAGCACCAGAAAGGGGGAGAAGGGGCTGTCCTACAATGAGCAGTTCTTC
TRBJ2-4 few TRBV7-9 . CASSPMGGGKNIQYF TGTGCCAGCAGTCCCATGGGAGGGGGTAAAAACATTCAGTACTTC
TRBJ2-5 . TRBV5-1 . CASSLAIVGPLTQYF TGCGCCAGCAGCTTGGCCATTGTGGGGCCATTGACCCAGTACTTC
TRBJ1-2 . TRBV5-4 . CASSPGSVVGYTF TGTGCCAGCAGCCCGGGTTCGGTCGTGGGCTACACCTTC
TRBJ2-2 . TRBV5-1 . CASSLGSGVLNTGELFF TGCGCCAGCAGCTTAGGGTCCGGGGTCTTGAACACCGGGGAGCTGTTTTTT
TRBJ1-1 . TRBV30 TRBD1 CAWSFPSRTGGRRNTEAFF TGTGCCTGGAGTTTCCCTTCACGGACAGGGGGCAGGAGGAACACTGAAGCTTTCTTT
TRBJ2-1 . TRBV6-2/TRBV6-3 . CASSSPGREQFF TGTGCCAGCAGTTCCCCCGGTAGAGAGCAGTTCTTC
TRBJ1-3 . TRBV12-5 . CASAFFGNTIYF TGTGCTAGTGCCTTCTTCGGAAACACCATATATTTT
TRBJ2-3 few TRBV2 . CATDGGPEGSTDTQYF TGTGCCACCGACGGAGGGCCTGAGGGGAGCACAGATACGCAGTATTTT
TRBJ1-1 . TRBV6-4 TRBD1 CASSRDSFGTANTEAFF TGTGCCAGCAGCCGCGATTCTTTTGGGACAGCTAACACTGAAGCTTTCTTT
TRBJ1-6 once TRBV29-1 . CSVEALQRLGTYNSPLHF TGCAGCGTTGAAGCCCTTCAGCGATTAGGGACATATAATTCACCCCTCCACTTT
TRBJ1-2 . TRBV5-1 TRBD1 CASSSLTGVGGYTF TGCGCCAGCAGCAGCCTGACAGGGGTCGGGGGCTACACCTTC
TRBJ1-2 . TRBV19 . CASNPRTDMNYGYTF TGTGCCAGTAACCCACGGACAGACATGAACTATGGCTACACCTTC
TRBJ2-1 . TRBV28 TRBD2 CASSPSGSRPPYNEQFF TGTGCCAGCAGTCCAAGCGGGAGCCGTCCCCCCTACAATGAGCAGTTCTTC
TRBJ2-7 . TRBV7-8 TRBD2 CASSTIAGGFYEQYF TGTGCCAGCAGCACTATAGCGGGGGGTTTCTACGAGCAGTACTTC
TRBJ1-1 once TRBV3-1/TRBV3-2 TRBD1 CASSPPGVGTGTTEAFF TGTGCCAGCAGCCCCCCTGGGGTGGGGACAGGGACCACTGAAGCTTTCTTT
TRBJ1-2 . TRBV5-4 TRBD1 CASSLTGGSGYTF TGTGCCAGCAGCCTGACAGGGGGGAGCGGCTACACCTTC
TRBJ2-1 once TRBV4-2 TRBD2 CASSPQRGTSYNEQFF TGTGCCAGCAGCCCCCAGCGGGGGACCTCCTACAATGAGCAGTTCTTC